Presented here are 21 T cell receptor beta chains from one specimen sequenced in a study of T-cell memory formation after mild COVID-19. TCRdb passed the 5' RACE reads through MiXCR, listing each CDR3 protein once. The table includes approximately 490,000 distinct CDR3 sequences, roughly 22% detected once. The sequencing sample was made of PBMCs or a T cell subset sorted from them (not recorded which). The receptor set was obtained from an adult woman who had mild COVID-19 (a few samples of this study predate the infection). Cell type and time point are not known.

This clonotype was seen only a few times. The chain has TRBV7-9 and TRBJ2-1; 10 positions match TRBD1. Germline V gene sequence: CDR1 SEHNR, CDR2 FQNEAQ (reference sequence). The V and J ends lost 8 bases and 0 bases, in that order; junction bases with no gene match: 13. This CDR3 contains 18 residues. The CDR3 loop is CASGRGTGATSSYNEQFF. CDR3 sequence (DNA): TGTGCCAGCGGTCGGGGGACAGGGGCCACGAGCTCCTACAATGAGCAGTTCTTC.

The chain recombines TRBV11-2 with TRBJ2-7; no definite D call. Germline V gives CDR1 SGHAT, CDR2 FQNNGV. Trimming left V 1 base short and J 3 bases short, with 10 bases between. This CDR3 contains 14 residues. DNA for the CDR3: TGTGCCAGCAGCTTAGGCAGAACACTCTACGAGCAGTACTTC. Amino acid sequence: CASSLGRTLYEQYF.

CDR3 coding DNA: TGTGCCAGCAGCCCCGGCGGGAGCGCCCCTCGGGAGCAGTTCTTC. This translates into CASSPGGSAPREQFF. The J gene is TRBJ2-1, the V gene TRBV7-2, with 7 nucleotides matching TRBD2. V gave up 5 bases and J gave up 10 bases; unmatched junction bases: 14. From germline, CDR1 is SGHTA and CDR2 FQGNSA. This CDR3 comprises 15 residues.

The rearrangement uses TRBV6-1 and TRBJ2-1, with D perhaps assigned TRBD1 or TRBD2 (5 bases each). Germline V gives CDR1 MNHNS, CDR2 SASEGT. V lost 8 bases to trimming and J lost 5 bases, with 16 bases between them. The CDR3 consists of 14 residues. The CDR3 sequence is CASGTGLIHNEQFF. Here the CDR3 DNA reads TGTGCCAGCGGGACGGGGTTGATTCACAATGAGCAGTTCTTC.

This rearrangement joins TRBV4-2 to TRBJ2-1; weak D call: TRBD1 (6 bases). This CDR3 has 16 amino acids. Germline-derived CDR1 and CDR2 are LGHNA and YNFKEQ. V was clipped by 1 base and J by 0 bases, with 10 bases between them. CDR3 bases: TGTGCCAGCAGCCAAGCGGTGGGGGCCTCCTACAATGAGCAGTTCTTC. Translation gives CASSQAVGASYNEQFF.

V gene TRBV12-3 or TRBV12-4 combines with J gene TRBJ1-2, with TRBD1 identical over 8 bases. The CDR3 spans 15 residues. The V and J ends lost 6 bases and 2 bases, in that order; junction bases with no gene match: 8. The DNA of the CDR3 is TGTGCCAGCAGCCCCCGCAGGGGGCTGAACTATGGCTACACCTTC. Protein product: CASSPRRGLNYGYTF.

This clonotype turned up a few times. V and J are TRBV5-1 and TRBJ2-2; D ambiguous. The CDR3 sequence is 15 residues long. Per the germline V gene, CDR1 is SGHRS and CDR2 is YFSETQ. V was cut by 0 bases and J by 5 bases, with 11 bases left in between. CDR3: CASSLEVSRTGELFF. The CDR3 DNA is TGCGCCAGCAGCTTGGAGGTATCTCGGACCGGGGAGCTGTTTTTT. Based on the CDR3 plus reference TRBV5-1 and TRBJ2-2, the full variable domain is KAGVTQTPRYLIKTRGQQVTLSCSPISGHRSVSWYQQTPGQGLQFLFEYFSETQRNKGNFPGRFSGRQFSNSRSEMNVSTLELGDSALYLCASSLEVSRTGELFFGEGSRLTVL.

This CDR3 is CASSQGQVDTQYF. The DNA for the CDR3 is TGTGCCAGCAGCCAAGGCCAGGTAGATACGCAGTATTTT. The gene calls are TRBV14 and TRBJ2-3; D ambiguous. Trimming pared 1 base from V and 5 bases from J, leaving 7 bases between. Germline lookup yields CDR1 SGHDN and CDR2 FVKESK. The CDR3 consists of 13 residues.

This clonotype was seen only a few times. The chain joins TRBV7-9 to TRBJ1-5, with unresolved D. The germline gives CDR1 SEHNR, CDR2 FQNEAQ (reference sequence). The V and J ends lost 5 bases and 4 bases respectively, with 15 bases between them. This CDR3 is 15 amino acids long. The DNA of the CDR3 is TGTGCCAGCAGCCTCGGGCCATCCTCGAATCAGCCCCAGCATTTT. Its protein is CASSLGPSSNQPQHF.

V gene TRBV11-3 combines with J gene TRBJ2-1, with a weak D call TRBD2 (6 bases). The V and J ends lost 1 base and 7 bases respectively, with 8 bases between them. This CDR3 spans 13 amino acids. Germline V gene data show CDR1 as SGHNT and CDR2 as YENEEA. The DNA of the CDR3 is TGTGCCAGCAGCTTAGCACGGGAGAATGAGCAGTTCTTC. Residues: CASSLARENEQFF.

This clonotype has only a few counts. The chain joins TRBV24-1 to TRBJ2-4; D gene unclear. The length of the CDR3 is 12 residues. Germline V CDR1 and CDR2: KGHDR, SFDVKD. Trimming stripped 1 base from V and 6 bases from J, with 3 bases between. The CDR3 here is CATSDFGNIQYF. The CDR3 region has the DNA TGTGCCACCAGTGATTTTGGAAACATTCAGTACTTC.

This clonotype appeared a few times. The chain is built from TRBV12-3 or TRBV12-4 and TRBJ2-7; no reliable D call. Trimming removed 4 bases at V and 2 bases at J, with 6 bases between. This CDR3 comprises 12 residues. The CDR3 DNA sequence: TGTGCCAGCAGTTGGTCGACCTACGAGCAGTACTTC. Amino acids: CASSWSTYEQYF.

The chain joins TRBV9 to TRBJ2-7; 10 bases are shared with TRBD1. The V gene end was trimmed by 3 bases and the J gene end by 6 bases; junction bases not matched to a gene: 9. The CDR3 runs 15 residues. CDR1 is SGDLS and CDR2 is YYNGEE in the germline V gene. The DNA for the CDR3 is TGTGCCAGCAGCGCCTCTAGGACAGGGGGAGCCGAGCAGTACTTC. As protein: CASSASRTGGAEQYF.

This clonotype was counted a few times. The V and J genes are TRBV7-9 and TRBJ2-7; a weak D match, TRBD1 (6 bases). The CDR3 totals 15 residues. Germline-derived CDR1 and CDR2 are SEHNR and FQNEAQ (reference sequence). Trimming took 6 bases from V and 0 from J, leaving 15 bases between them. In DNA, the CDR3 is TGTGCCAGCAGTCAGATACAGGGATACTCCTACGAGCAGTACTTC. Protein product: CASSQIQGYSYEQYF.

This clonotype occurred a few times. This chain uses TRBV29-1 with TRBJ2-1; D is undetermined. This CDR3 region has 13 residues. Between the trimmed V and J ends, which lost 7 bases and 1 base, there was a span of 11 bases. From germline, CDR1 is SQVTM and CDR2 ANQGSEA. The chain's CDR3 is CSARHGSYNEQFF. The CDR3 coding sequence is TGCAGCGCTCGACATGGATCCTACAATGAGCAGTTCTTC.

This clonotype was recorded a few times. J is TRBJ1-2 and V is TRBV24-1; 7 bases map to TRBD1. The CDR3 is 14 residues long. V lost 6 bases and J lost 7; bases outside the gene matches: 10. The germline gives CDR1 KGHDR, CDR2 SFDVKD. The CDR3 protein is CATSKTGVSGGYTF. The CDR3 bases are TGTGCCACCAGTAAAACAGGGGTATCTGGTGGCTACACCTTC.

J is TRBJ2-3 and V is TRBV4-1; 7 bases fit TRBD2. J was trimmed by 0 bases and V by 6 bases; bases with no gene match: 3. The germline V gene has CDR1 MGHRA and CDR2 YSYEKL. The CDR3 totals 14 residues. CDR3 loop: CASRSGASTDTQYF. CDR3 in DNA: TGCGCCAGCAGAAGCGGGGCTAGCACAGATACGCAGTATTTT.

The rearrangement links TRBV7-2 to TRBJ2-5; 7 bases line up with TRBD2. The length of the CDR3 is 17 residues. Germline-derived CDR1 and CDR2 are SGHTA and FQGNSA. J gave up 7 bases and V 4 bases, and 18 bases lay outside the gene matches. The CDR3: CASSCHTSTSVEVTQYF. For the CDR3, the DNA is TGTGCCAGCAGCTGCCATACCAGTACTAGCGTGGAGGTGACCCAGTACTTC.

The chain combines TRBV9 with TRBJ2-2, with D uncertain. The V gene lost 0 bases and the J gene lost 9 bases, with 6 bases spanning the gap. CDR1 and CDR2 (germline): SGDLS, YYNGEE. The CDR3 is 12 residues long. CDR3 residues: CASSVAARELFF. CDR3 in DNA: TGTGCCAGCAGCGTAGCGGCCAGGGAGCTGTTTTTT.

The chain couples TRBV6-2 or TRBV6-3 to TRBJ1-1; 7 bases are shared with TRBD1. The CDR3 is 14 amino acids. V was clipped by 6 bases and J by 5 bases; unmatched bases: 9. The germline gives CDR1 MNHEY, CDR2 SVGEGT. The CDR3 DNA follows: TGTGCCAGCAGACGACAGGGAGTAGATACTGAAGCTTTCTTT. Its translation: CASRRQGVDTEAFF.

This clonotype was seen repeatedly, ten times or more. The rearrangement uses TRBV6-5 and TRBJ2-5; 13 positions agree with TRBD2. CDR1 and CDR2 from the germline V gene are MNHEY and SVGAGI. This CDR3 spans 15 amino acids. V lost 6 bases and J lost 4; bases outside the gene matches: 5. CDR3 DNA sequence: TGTGCCAGCAGACGGACTAGCGGGGGAGGAGAGACCCAGTACTTC. The encoded protein is CASRRTSGGGETQYF.